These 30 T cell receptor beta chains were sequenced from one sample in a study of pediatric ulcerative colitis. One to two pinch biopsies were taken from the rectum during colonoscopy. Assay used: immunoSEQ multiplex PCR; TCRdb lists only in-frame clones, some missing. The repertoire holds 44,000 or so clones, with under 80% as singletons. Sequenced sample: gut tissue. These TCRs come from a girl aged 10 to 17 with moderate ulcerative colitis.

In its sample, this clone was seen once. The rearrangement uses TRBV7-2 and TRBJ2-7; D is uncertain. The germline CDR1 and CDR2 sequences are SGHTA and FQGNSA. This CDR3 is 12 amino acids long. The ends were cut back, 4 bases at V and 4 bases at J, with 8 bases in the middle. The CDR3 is CASSSGQYEQYF. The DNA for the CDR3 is TGTGCCAGCAGCTCGGGCCAGTACGAGCAGTACTTC. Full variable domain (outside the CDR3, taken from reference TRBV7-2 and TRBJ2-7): GAGVSQSPSNKVTEKGKDVELRCDPISGHTALYWYRQSLGQGLEFLIYFQGNSAPDKSGLPSDRFSAERTGGSVSTLTIQRTQQEDSAVYLCASSSGQYEQYFGPGTRLTVT.

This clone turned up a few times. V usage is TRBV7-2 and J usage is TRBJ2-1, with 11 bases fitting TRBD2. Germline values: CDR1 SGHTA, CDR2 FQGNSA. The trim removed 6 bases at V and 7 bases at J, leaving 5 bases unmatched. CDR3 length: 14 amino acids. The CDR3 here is CASSKTSGRNEQFF. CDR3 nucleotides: TGTGCCAGCAGTAAAACTAGCGGGAGAAATGAGCAGTTCTTC.

The chain's CDR3 is CASRRTGEGDTEAFF. In DNA, the CDR3 is TGTGCCAGTAGGCGTACAGGGGAGGGCGACACTGAAGCTTTCTTT. The V call is TRBV19, the J call TRBJ1-1; 7 nucleotides match TRBD1. Per germline, CDR1 LNHDA and CDR2 SQIVND (reference sequence). V lost 6 bases to trimming and J lost 3 bases; unmatched junction nucleotides: 10. The CDR3 consists of 15 residues.

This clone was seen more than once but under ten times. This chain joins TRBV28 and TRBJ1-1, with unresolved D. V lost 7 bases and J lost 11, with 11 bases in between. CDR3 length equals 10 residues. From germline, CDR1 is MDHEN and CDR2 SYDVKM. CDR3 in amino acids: CASTGLRAFF. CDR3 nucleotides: TGTGCCAGCACAGGCCTCCGGGCTTTCTTT.

The CDR3 DNA follows: TGCGCCAGCAGCTCCCAAAGGGAGACCCAGTACTTC. Its protein is CASSSQRETQYF. V is TRBV10-2 and J is TRBJ2-5, with unresolved D. The CDR3 extends over 12 amino acids. With 6 bases removed from V and 5 bases from J, the gap between germline ends came to 10 bases. CDR1 is WSHSY, CDR2 SAAADI, per germline.

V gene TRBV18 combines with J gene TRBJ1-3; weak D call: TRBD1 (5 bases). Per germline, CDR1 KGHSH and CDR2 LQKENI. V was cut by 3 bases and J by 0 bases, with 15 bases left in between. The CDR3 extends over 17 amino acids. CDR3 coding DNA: TGTGCCAGCTCACCCAATATAGGGACCGACTCTGGAAACACCATATATTTT. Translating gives CASSPNIGTDSGNTIYF.

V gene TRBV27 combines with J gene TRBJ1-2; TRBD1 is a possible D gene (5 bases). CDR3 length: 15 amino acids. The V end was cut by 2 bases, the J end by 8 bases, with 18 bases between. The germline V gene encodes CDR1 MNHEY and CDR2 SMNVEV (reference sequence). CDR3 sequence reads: CASSLNGGRINGYTF. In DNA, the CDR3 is TGTGCCAGCAGTTTAAACGGGGGAAGAATTAACGGCTACACCTTC.

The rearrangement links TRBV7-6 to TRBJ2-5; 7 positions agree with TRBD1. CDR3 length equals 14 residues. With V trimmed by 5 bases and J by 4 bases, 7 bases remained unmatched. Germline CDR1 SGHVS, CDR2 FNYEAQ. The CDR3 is CASSRGQNPETQYF. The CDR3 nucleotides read TGTGCCAGCAGCCGGGGACAGAACCCAGAGACCCAGTACTTC.

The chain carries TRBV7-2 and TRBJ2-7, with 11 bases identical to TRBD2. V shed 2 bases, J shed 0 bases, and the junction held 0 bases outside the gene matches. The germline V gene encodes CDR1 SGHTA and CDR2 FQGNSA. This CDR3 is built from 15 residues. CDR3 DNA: TGTGCCAGCAGCTTAACTAGCGGGAGCTCCTACGAGCAGTACTTC. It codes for CASSLTSGSSYEQYF.

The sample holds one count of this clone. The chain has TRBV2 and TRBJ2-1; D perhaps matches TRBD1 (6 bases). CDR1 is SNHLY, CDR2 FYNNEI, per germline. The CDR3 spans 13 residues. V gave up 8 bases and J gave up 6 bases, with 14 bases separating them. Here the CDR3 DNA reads TGTGCCAGCGGGTGGACAGTAACCAATGAGCAGTTCTTC. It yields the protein CASGWTVTNEQFF. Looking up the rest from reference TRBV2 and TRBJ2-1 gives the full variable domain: EPEVTQTPSHQVTQMGQEVILRCVPISNHLYFYWYRQILGQKVEFLVSFYNNEISEKSEIFDDQFSVERPDGSNFTLKIRSTKLEDSAMYFCASGWTVTNEQFFGPGTRLTVL.

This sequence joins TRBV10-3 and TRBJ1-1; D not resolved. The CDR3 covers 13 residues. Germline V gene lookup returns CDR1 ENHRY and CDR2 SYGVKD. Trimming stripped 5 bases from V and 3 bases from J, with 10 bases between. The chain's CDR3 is CAISTRTDTEAFF. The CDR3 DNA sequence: TGTGCCATCAGTACTAGGACGGACACTGAAGCTTTCTTT.

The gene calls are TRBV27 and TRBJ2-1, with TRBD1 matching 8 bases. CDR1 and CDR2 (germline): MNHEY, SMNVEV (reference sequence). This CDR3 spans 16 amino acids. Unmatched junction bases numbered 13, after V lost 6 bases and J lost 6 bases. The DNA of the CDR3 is TGTGCCAGCAGACCTACAGGGGGAAAATGGACCAATGAGCAGTTCTTC. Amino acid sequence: CASRPTGGKWTNEQFF.

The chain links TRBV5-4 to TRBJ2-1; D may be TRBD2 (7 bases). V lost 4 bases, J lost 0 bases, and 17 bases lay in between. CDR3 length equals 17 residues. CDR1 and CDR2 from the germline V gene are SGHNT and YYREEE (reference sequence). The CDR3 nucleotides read TGTGCCAGCAGCCAAGAGGGTGGGGGGGCCTCCTACAATGAGCAGTTCTTC. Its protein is CASSQEGGGASYNEQFF.

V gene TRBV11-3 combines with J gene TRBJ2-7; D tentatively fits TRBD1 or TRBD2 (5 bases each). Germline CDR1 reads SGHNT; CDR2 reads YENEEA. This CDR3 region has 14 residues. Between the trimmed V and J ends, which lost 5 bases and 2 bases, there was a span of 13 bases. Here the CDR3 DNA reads TGTGCCAGCAGCCTCGGGACGCTTCCCTACGAGCAGTACTTC. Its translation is CASSLGTLPYEQYF.

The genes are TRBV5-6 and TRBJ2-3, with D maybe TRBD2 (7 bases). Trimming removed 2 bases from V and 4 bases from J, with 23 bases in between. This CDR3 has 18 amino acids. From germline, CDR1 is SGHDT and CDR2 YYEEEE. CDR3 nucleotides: TGTGCCAGCAGCTTAAGGGGCTCGGGGGCGGGAGTGGCAGATACGCAGTATTTT. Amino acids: CASSLRGSGAGVADTQYF.

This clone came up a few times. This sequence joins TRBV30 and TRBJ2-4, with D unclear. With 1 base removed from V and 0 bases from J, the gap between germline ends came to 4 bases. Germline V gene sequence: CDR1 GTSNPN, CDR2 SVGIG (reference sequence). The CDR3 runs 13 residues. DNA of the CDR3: TGTGCCTGGAGTGGGGTAGCCAAAAACATTCAGTACTTC. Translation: CAWSGVAKNIQYF.

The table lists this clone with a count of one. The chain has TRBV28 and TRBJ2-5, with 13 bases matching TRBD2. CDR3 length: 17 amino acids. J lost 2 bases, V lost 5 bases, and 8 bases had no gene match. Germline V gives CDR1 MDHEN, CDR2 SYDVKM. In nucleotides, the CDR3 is TGTGCCAGCAGTCGGGGGGGGACTAGCGGGGAGCAAGAGACCCAGTACTTC. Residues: CASSRGGTSGEQETQYF.

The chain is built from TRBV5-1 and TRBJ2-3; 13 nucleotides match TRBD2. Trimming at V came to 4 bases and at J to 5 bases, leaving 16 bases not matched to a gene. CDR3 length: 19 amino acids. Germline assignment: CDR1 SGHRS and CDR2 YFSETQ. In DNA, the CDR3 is TGCGCCAGCAGCAATGGGCTAGGAACACTAGCGGGAGGGCGAGATACGCAGTATTTT. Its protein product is CASSNGLGTLAGGRDTQYF. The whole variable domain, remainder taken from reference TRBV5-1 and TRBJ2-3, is KAGVTQTPRYLIKTRGQQVTLSCSPISGHRSVSWYQQTPGQGLQFLFEYFSETQRNKGNFPGRFSGRQFSNSRSEMNVSTLELGDSALYLCASSNGLGTLAGGRDTQYFGPGTRLTVL.

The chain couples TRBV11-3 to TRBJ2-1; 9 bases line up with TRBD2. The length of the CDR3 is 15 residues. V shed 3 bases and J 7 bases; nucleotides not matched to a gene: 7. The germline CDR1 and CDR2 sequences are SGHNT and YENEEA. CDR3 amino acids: CASSLGAGGLNEQFF. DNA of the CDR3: TGTGCCAGCAGCTTGGGAGCGGGAGGTCTAAATGAGCAGTTCTTC.

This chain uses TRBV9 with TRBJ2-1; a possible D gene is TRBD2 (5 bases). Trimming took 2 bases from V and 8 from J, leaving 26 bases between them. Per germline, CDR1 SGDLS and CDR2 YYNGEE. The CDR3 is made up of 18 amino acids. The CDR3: CASSVSVYNRGQWDEQFF. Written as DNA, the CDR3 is TGTGCCAGCAGCGTGTCAGTCTATAACCGGGGTCAGTGGGATGAGCAGTTCTTC.

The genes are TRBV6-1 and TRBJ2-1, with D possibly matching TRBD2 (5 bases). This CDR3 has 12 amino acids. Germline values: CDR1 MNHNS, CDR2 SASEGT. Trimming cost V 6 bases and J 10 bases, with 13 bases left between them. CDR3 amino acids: CASSVLVHEQFF. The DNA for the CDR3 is TGTGCCAGCAGCGTACTAGTCCACGAGCAGTTCTTC.

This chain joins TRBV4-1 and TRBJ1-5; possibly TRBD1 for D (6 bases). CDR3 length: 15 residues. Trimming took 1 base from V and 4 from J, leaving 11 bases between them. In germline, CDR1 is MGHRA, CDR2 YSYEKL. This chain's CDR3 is CASSQVGARNQPQHF. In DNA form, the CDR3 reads TGCGCCAGCAGCCAAGTGGGGGCGCGGAATCAGCCCCAGCATTTT.

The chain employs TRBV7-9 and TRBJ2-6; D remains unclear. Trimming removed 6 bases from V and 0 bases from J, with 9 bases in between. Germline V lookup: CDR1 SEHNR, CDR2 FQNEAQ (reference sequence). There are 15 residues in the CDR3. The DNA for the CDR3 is TGTGCCAGCAGATTCATCGACTCTGGGGCCAACGTCCTGACTTTC. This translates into CASRFIDSGANVLTF.

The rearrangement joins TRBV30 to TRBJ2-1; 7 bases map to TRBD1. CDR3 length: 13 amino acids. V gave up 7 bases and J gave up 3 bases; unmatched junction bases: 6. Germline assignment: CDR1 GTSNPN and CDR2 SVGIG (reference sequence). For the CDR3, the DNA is TGTGCCTCCTCCGGGACAGTCTACAATGAGCAGTTCTTC. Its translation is CASSGTVYNEQFF.

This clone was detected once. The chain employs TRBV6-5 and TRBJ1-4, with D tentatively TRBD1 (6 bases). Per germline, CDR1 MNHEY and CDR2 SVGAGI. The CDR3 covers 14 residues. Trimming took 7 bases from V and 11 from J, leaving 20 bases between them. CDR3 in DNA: TGTGCCAGCAACGAAGGCGGCAGGGGCGGGAAACTGTTTTTT. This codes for CASNEGGRGGKLFF.

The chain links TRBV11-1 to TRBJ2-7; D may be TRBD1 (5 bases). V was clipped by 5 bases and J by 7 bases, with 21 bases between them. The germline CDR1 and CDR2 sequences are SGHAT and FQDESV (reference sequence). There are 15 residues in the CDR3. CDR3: CASSQTAAGKGEQYF. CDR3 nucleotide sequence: TGTGCCAGCAGCCAGACGGCGGCAGGGAAGGGAGAGCAGTACTTC.

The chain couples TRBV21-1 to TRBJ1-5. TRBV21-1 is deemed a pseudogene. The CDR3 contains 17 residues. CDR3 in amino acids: CASSKLKRAVSNQPQHF. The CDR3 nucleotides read TGTGCCAGCAGCAAATTAAAGAGGGCAGTTAGCAATCAGCCCCAGCATTTT.

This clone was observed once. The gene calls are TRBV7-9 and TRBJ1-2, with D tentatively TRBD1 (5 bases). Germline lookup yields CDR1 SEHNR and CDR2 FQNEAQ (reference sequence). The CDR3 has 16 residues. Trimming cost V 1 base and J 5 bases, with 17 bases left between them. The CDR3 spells CASSLDLRQGVYGYTF. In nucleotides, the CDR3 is TGTGCCAGCAGCTTAGATTTACGGCAGGGCGTATATGGCTACACCTTC.

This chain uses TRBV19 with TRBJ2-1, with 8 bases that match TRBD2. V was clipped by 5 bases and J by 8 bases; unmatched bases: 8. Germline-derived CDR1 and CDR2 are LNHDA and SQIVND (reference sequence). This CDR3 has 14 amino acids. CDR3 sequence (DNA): TGTGCCAGTAGTCCACGGGGGGGGATTGATGAGCAGTTCTTC. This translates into CASSPRGGIDEQFF.

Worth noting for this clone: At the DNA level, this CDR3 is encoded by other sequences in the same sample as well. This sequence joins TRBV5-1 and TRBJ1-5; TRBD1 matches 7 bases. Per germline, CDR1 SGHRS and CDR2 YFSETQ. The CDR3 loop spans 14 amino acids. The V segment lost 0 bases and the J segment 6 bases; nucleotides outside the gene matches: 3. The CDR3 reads CASSLGTGAQPQHF. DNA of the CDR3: TGCGCCAGCAGCTTGGGTACAGGGGCTCAGCCCCAGCATTTT.